This TCR beta chain originates from a study of response to subunit inactivated influenza vaccine (dated by TCRdb to about 2018). Concerning the study at large: Deep quantitative profiling of the T cell receptor repertoire was used in the study to follow responses to a trivalent subunit inactivated influenza vaccine. Overall study results and their limits: According to the authors, only a limited number of new T cells may be recruited by each seasonal influenza vaccination.

Library prep was done by RT-PCR. The sequencing machine was an Illumina HiSeq 2500. TCRdb ran its own pipeline on the public reads, namely fastp trimming at Q25 and MiXCR clone calling, and kept in-frame beta chains. Rows merge per CDR3 protein into single entries with the most common DNA and genes. This sample lists some 570,000 distinct CDR3 sequences; 11% were detected once. The leading ten clones occupy 8% to 13% of the sample. The CDR3 numbers 13 residues from cysteine through phenylalanine. Just the 39-base CDR3 DNA is kept, in frame starting at base 1. CDR1 and CDR2 (KGHDR, SFDVKD) derive from the germline V gene. V sheds 0 bases and J sheds 10 bases, leaving 10 bases between their ends. A word on this clonotype: It has no known antigen specificity. The input lacks base qualities; no much larger clone sits a single base away.

The sample also formed part of further work on T cells expressing NK-cell markers. The second investigation adds: The TCR beta cDNA libraries were made using 5'RACE template switching, a step that added both a universal primer site and unique molecular identifiers. Three sorted T-cell subsets (CD3+CD56+NKG2C+, CD3+CD56+NKG2C- and CD3+CD56-NKG2C+) from fewer than 10 donors had their TCR beta-chain repertoires profiled. Most of the eight sequenced donors were HCMV-seropositive and one was HCMV-seronegative. To restrict sorting to alphabetaTCR-expressing T cells, an anti-gammadeltaTCR antibody was added in several experiments. In six donors, the dominant CD3+CD56+NKG2C+ clonotypes were found to rank among the top 10 CD8+ clonotypes and to make up 1.0-7.0% of CD8+ T cells. Those dominant clonotypes were again the most abundant among CD3+CD56-NKG2C+ cells in a few donors, at about 28.3-60.1%. Whether the expanded NKG2C-expressing T cell clones were specific for HCMV antigens was left unclear. All eight donors whose samples were sequenced were randomly selected healthy volunteers, three of them men and five women. HCMV serostatus was determined by detecting HCMV-specific IgG in serum with a commercial ELISA kit. Ficoll density gradient centrifugation was used to isolate peripheral blood mononuclear cells from blood. Bulk peripheral blood T-cell repertoires were additionally sequenced from unsorted PBMC for about 6 donors. cDNA synthesis was primed from the TCR beta constant segment, followed by two successive PCR amplification steps. Illumina HiSeq 2000/2500, MiSeq or NextSeq was used to sequence libraries as 2 x 150 bp reads. Reads were demultiplexed and grouped by UMI with MIGEC, and clonotypes were assembled and quantified with MiTCR. To remove erroneous sequences, TCR cDNA sequences were retained only when supported by two or more reads. The tcR package was used for downstream repertoire analysis, and clonotypes were matched between fractions using CDR3 nucleotide sequence together with V segment. VDJmatch was used to annotate antigen specificity against VDJdb, with one amino acid substitution in CDR3 permitted.

The specimen was PBMCs from blood, collected on the day of vaccination. This TCR was recovered from a man aged 45-60 years who received an inactivated influenza vaccine. Donor details come from another sample of the same person, matched by shared clones. The sequence links TRBV24-1 to TRBJ2-3; confidence is insufficient to name the D gene. CDR3 protein: CATSDLERPAQYF. The DNA is as follows: TGTGCCACCAGTGATTTGGAAAGGCCCGCGCAGTATTTT.